A selection of T cell receptor beta chains follows, all from one sample in a study of T cell responses to AZD1222 COVID-19 vaccine. The assay was immunoSEQ multiplex PCR, and TCRdb's table has in-frame clones only and misses some. The sample contains over 80,000 clones, 80% to 90% of which appear only once. The sample consisted of peripheral blood, taken on day 0 of AZD1222 vaccination. All receptors derive from an adult in good health. Each CDR3 is given with its conserved first and last residue. Each record gives: D gene, clone size, V gene, J gene, CDR3 protein, CDR3 DNA. D genes are given only for firm matches. Size is stated for part of the rows, as once, few or many counts, or as a class when the clone is expanded.

.	.	TRBV18	TRBJ2-5	CASSPGFEETQYF	TGTGCCAGCTCACCGGGATTTGAAGAGACCCAGTACTTC
TRBD1	once	TRBV18	TRBJ1-4	CASSPPTGRDEKLFF	TGTGCCAGCTCACCACCGACAGGGCGGGATGAAAAACTGTTTTTT
.	.	TRBV19	TRBJ1-3	CASSTWTNGNTIYF	TGTGCCAGTAGTACCTGGACAAACGGAAACACCATATATTTT
TRBD1	once	TRBV3-1/TRBV3-2	TRBJ1-2	CASSQPGQGIGYTF	TGTGCCAGCAGCCAACCGGGACAGGGGATAGGCTACACCTTC
.	.	TRBV20-1	TRBJ1-4	CSASEGKDEKLFF	TGCAGTGCTAGTGAGGGGAAGGATGAAAAACTGTTTTTT
TRBD1	.	TRBV5-4	TRBJ1-2	CASSHKTGGHGYTF	TGTGCCAGCAGCCACAAGACAGGGGGCCATGGCTACACCTTC
.	.	TRBV27	TRBJ1-1	CASSLGTNTEAFF	TGTGCCAGCAGTTTGGGAACAAACACTGAAGCTTTCTTT
.	.	TRBV29-1	TRBJ1-1	CSVNFSGGAFF	TGCAGCGTTAATTTTTCCGGGGGAGCTTTCTTT
.	.	TRBV19	TRBJ2-7	CASSSSWGKRSYEQYF	TGTGCCAGTAGTTCCTCCTGGGGGAAACGGTCCTACGAGCAGTACTTC
.	few	TRBV5-1	TRBJ2-6	CASSLSGAGANVLTF	TGCGCCAGCAGCTTAAGTGGCGCTGGGGCCAACGTCCTGACTTTC
.	.	TRBV6-6	TRBJ2-1	CASSYPQGSYNEQFF	TGTGCCAGCAGTTACCCACAGGGATCCTACAATGAGCAGTTCTTC
TRBD1	.	TRBV7-2	TRBJ1-4	CASSFRQGNEKLFF	TGTGCCAGCAGCTTCCGACAGGGAAATGAAAAACTGTTTTTT
.	.	TRBV7-2	TRBJ2-3	CASSSVGHPTDTQYF	TGTGCCAGCAGCTCCGTGGGACACCCCACAGATACGCAGTATTTT
.	few	TRBV7-9	TRBJ1-6	CASSHWAVPLHF	TGTGCCAGCAGCCACTGGGCCGTCCCCCTCCACTTT
.	.	TRBV7-9	TRBJ2-5	CASSPGGVGETQYF	TGTGCCAGCAGCCCCGGCGGGGTGGGGGAGACCCAGTACTTC
.	.	TRBV5-1	TRBJ1-1	CASRVKNTEAFF	TGCGCCAGCAGAGTCAAGAACACTGAAGCTTTCTTT
.	.	TRBV11-3	TRBJ2-7	CASSLAGTSSYEQYF	TGTGCCAGCAGCTTAGCCGGGACAAGCTCCTACGAGCAGTACTTC
.	.	TRBV30	TRBJ2-2	CAWSLALPPGELFF	TGTGCCTGGAGTCTAGCCCTCCCTCCCGGGGAGCTGTTTTTT
.	.	TRBV7-7	TRBJ2-5	CASSRLYGEQETQYF	TGTGCCAGCAGCCGCCTATACGGGGAACAAGAGACCCAGTACTTC
TRBD2	.	TRBV7-9	TRBJ2-3	CASSSGGRAEDTQYF	TGTGCCAGCAGCTCGGGAGGGAGGGCCGAAGATACGCAGTATTTT
.	.	TRBV28	TRBJ1-3	CASTPPGALGNTIYF	TGTGCCAGCACCCCTCCGGGGGCGTTAGGAAACACCATATATTTT
.	.	TRBV29-1	TRBJ1-1	CSGVEGTGNTEAFF	TGCAGCGGAGTAGAGGGGACGGGGAACACTGAAGCTTTCTTT
.	.	TRBV20-1	TRBJ2-3	CSASSRRAADTQYF	TGCAGTGCTAGTTCTAGGCGGGCGGCAGATACGCAGTATTTT